The source of this T cell receptor beta chain is a study of cytomegalovirus exposure and HLA in healthy donors. Study-wide background: Researchers found that about four fifths of almost 400 genotyped donors fell within the Caucasian-associated ancestry cluster.

Regarding donors, all were healthy bone marrow donors. Trimming cost V 6 bases and J 3 bases, with 11 bases left between them. The CDR3 sequence is 12 residues long. In germline, CDR1 is SQVTM, CDR2 ANQGSEA. This clone has at least ten counts. What it recognizes is unknown. Overall study results and limits: Immune exposure data for these donors was limited to CMV serostatus. Investigators reported 150 to 200 TCR beta chains as tied to cytomegalovirus.

The study ran its PCR with 60 Vbeta and 13 Jbeta primers. Assay: immunoSEQ multiplex PCR; the TCRdb copy retains only in-frame clones and omits some. The table lists roughly 190,000 clones, around 62% of them singletons. The sequence was collected from a man in his forties or fifties in good health and CMV-seronegative. Sequencing used PBMCs. The chain has TRBV29-1 and TRBJ1-1; TRBD1 is a possible D gene (6 bases). CDR3 protein: CSVGPGDTEAFF. Written as DNA, the CDR3 is TGCAGCGTCGGCCCAGGGGACACTGAAGCTTTCTTT.